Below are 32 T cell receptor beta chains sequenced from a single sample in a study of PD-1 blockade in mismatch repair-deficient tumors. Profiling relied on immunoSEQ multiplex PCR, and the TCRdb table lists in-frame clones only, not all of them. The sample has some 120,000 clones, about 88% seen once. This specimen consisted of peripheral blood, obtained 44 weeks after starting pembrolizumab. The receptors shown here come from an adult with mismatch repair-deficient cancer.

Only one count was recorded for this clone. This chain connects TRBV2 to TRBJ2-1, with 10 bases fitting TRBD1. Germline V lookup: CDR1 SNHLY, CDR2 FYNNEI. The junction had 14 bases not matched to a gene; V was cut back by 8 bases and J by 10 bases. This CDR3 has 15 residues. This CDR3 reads CASVKDRGPGGEQFF. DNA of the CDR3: TGTGCCAGCGTAAAAGACAGGGGGCCTGGCGGGGAGCAGTTCTTC.

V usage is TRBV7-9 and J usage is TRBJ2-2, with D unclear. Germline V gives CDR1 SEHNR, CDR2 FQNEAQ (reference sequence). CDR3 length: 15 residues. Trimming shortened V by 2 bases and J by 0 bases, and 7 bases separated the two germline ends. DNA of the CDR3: TGTGCCAGCAGCTTAATAGGATCGAACACCGGGGAGCTGTTTTTT. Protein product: CASSLIGSNTGELFF.

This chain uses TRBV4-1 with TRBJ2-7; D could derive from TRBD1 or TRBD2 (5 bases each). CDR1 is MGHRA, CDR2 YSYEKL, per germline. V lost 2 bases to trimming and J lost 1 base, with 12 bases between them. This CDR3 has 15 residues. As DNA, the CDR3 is TGCGCCAGCAGCCAACAACCGGGACCATCCTACGAGCAGTACTTC. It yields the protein CASSQQPGPSYEQYF.

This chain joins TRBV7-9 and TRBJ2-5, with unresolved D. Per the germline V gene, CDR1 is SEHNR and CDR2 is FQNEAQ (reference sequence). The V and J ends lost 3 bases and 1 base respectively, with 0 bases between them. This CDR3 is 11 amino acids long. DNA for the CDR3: TGTGCCAGCAGCTTCCAAGAGACCCAGTACTTC. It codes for CASSFQETQYF. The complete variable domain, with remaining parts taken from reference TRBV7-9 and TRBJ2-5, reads DTGVSQNPRHKITKRGQNVTFRCDPISEHNRLYWYRQTLGQGPEFLTYFQNEAQLEKSRLLSDRFSAERPKGSFSTLEIQRTEQGDSAMYLCASSFQETQYFGPGTRLLVL.

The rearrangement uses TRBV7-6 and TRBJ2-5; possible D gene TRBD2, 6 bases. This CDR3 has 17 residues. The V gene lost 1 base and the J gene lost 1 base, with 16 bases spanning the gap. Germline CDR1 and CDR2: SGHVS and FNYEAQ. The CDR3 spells CASSLDIPGAAQETQYF. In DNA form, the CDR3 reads TGTGCCAGCAGCTTAGATATTCCGGGAGCGGCCCAAGAGACCCAGTACTTC.

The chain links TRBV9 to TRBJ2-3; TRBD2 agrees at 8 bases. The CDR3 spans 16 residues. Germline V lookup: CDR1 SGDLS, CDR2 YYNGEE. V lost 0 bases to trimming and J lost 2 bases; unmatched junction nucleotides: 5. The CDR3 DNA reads TGTGCCAGCAGCGTAGGGCGGCGGGAGGTCACAGATACGCAGTATTTT. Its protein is CASSVGRREVTDTQYF.

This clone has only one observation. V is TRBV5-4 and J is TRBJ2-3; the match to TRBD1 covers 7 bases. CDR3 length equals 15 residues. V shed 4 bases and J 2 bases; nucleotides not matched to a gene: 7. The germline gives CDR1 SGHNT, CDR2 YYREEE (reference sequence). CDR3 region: CASSLPGQTTDTQYF. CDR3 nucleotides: TGTGCCAGCAGCCTCCCGGGACAGACCACAGATACGCAGTATTTT.

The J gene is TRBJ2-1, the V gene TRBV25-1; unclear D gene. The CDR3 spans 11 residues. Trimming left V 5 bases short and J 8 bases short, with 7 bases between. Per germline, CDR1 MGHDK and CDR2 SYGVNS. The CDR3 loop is CASSFSYEQFF. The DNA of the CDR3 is TGTGCCAGCAGTTTTAGTTATGAGCAGTTCTTC.

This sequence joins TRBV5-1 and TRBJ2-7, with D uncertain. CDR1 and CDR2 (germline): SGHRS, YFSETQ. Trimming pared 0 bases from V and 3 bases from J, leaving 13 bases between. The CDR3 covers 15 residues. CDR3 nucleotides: TGCGCCAGCAGCTTGGCTCAGGAGCGCCGCTACGAGCAGTACTTC. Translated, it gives CASSLAQERRYEQYF.

The CDR3 protein is CASSSGLAGGPYRDTQYF. In DNA form, the CDR3 reads TGTGCCAGCAGCTCTGGACTAGCGGGAGGGCCCTATAGAGATACGCAGTATTTT. This chain joins TRBV7-2 and TRBJ2-3, with 15 bases fitting TRBD2. The CDR3 length is 18 residues. The germline CDR1 and CDR2 sequences are SGHTA and FQGNSA. The J segment lost 5 bases and the V segment lost 4 bases, leaving 10 bases of the junction unmatched. The complete variable domain, with remaining parts taken from reference TRBV7-2 and TRBJ2-3, reads GAGVSQSPSNKVTEKGKDVELRCDPISGHTALYWYRQSLGQGLEFLIYFQGNSAPDKSGLPSDRFSAERTGGSVSTLTIQRTQQEDSAVYLCASSSGLAGGPYRDTQYFGPGTRLTVL.

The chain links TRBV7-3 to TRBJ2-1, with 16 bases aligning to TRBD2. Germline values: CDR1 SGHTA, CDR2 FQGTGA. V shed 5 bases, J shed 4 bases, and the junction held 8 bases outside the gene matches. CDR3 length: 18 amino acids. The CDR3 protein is CASSPEGLAGGLYNEQFF. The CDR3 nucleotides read TGTGCCAGCAGCCCCGAGGGACTAGCGGGAGGGCTTTACAATGAGCAGTTCTTC.

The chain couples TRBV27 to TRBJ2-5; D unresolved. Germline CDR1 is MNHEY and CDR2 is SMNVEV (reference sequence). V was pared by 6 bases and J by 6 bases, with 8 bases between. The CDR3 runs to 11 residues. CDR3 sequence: CASSNRKTQYF. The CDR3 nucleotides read TGTGCCAGCAGCAATAGAAAGACCCAGTACTTC.

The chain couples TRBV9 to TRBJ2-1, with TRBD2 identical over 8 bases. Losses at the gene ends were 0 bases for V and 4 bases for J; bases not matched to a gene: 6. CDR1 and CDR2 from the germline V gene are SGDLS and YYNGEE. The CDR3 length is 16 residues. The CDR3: CASSVAGGIEYNEQFF. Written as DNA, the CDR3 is TGTGCCAGCAGCGTAGCGGGGGGGATCGAATACAATGAGCAGTTCTTC.

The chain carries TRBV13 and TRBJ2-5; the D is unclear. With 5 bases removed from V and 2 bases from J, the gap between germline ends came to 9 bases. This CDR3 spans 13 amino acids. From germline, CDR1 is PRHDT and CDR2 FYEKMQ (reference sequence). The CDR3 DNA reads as TGTGCCAGCAGCATGGGAATACAAGAGACCCAGTACTTC. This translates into CASSMGIQETQYF.

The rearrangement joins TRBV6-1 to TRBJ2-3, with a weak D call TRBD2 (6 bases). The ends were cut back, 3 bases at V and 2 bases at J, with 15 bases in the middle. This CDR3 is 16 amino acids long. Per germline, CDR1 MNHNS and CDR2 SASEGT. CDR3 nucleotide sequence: TGTGCCAGCAGTGACCACGTAGCGGAGACCACAGATACGCAGTATTTT. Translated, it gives CASSDHVAETTDTQYF.

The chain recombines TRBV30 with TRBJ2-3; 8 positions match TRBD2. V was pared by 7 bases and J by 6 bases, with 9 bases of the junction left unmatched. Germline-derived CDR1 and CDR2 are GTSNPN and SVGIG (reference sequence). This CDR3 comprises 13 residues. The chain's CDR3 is CAYRAGEGDTQYF. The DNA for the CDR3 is TGTGCCTATCGAGCGGGAGAGGGCGATACGCAGTATTTT.

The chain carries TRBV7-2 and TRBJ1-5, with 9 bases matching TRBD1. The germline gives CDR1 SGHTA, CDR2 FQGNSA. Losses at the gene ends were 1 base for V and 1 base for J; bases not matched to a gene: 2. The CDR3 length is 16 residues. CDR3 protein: CASSLVGTGSNQPQHF. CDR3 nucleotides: TGTGCCAGCAGCTTAGTTGGGACAGGGAGCAATCAGCCCCAGCATTTT.

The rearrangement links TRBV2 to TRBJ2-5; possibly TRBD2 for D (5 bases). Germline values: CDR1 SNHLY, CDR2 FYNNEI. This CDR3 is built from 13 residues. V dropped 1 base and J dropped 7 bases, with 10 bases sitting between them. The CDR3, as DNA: TGTGCCAGCAGTGAAGACGTTCGGGGGACCCAGTACTTC. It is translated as CASSEDVRGTQYF.

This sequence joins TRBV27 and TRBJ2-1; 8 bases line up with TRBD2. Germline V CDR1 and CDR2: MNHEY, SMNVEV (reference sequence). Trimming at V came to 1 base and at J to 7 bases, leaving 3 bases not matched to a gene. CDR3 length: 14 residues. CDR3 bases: TGTGCCAGCAGTTTATTGGCTAGCGGGAATGAGCAGTTCTTC. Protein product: CASSLLASGNEQFF.

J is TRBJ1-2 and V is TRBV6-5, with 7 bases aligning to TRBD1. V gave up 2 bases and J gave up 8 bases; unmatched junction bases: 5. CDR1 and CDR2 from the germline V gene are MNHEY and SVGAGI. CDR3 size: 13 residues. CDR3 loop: CASSYTGAGGYTF. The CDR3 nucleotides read TGTGCCAGCAGTTACACAGGGGCCGGGGGCTACACCTTC.

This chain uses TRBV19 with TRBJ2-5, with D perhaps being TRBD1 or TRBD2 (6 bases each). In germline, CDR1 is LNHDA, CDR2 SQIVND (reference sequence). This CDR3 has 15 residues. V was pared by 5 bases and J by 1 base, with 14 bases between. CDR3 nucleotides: TGTGCCAGTAGTCCTGTATCGGGGGCCCAAGAGACCCAGTACTTC. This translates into CASSPVSGAQETQYF.

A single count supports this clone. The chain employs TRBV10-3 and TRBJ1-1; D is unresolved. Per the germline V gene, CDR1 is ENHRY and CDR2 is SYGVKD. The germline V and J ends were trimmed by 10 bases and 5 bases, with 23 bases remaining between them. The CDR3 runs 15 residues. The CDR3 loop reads CATTSRSAAGTEAFF. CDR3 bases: TGTGCCACCACCTCCCGAAGCGCAGCTGGGACTGAAGCTTTCTTT.

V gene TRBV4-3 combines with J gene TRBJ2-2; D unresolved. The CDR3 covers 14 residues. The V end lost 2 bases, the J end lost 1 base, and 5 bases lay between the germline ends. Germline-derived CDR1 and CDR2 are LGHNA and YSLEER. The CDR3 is CASSQQENTGELFF. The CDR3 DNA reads TGCGCCAGCAGCCAACAGGAGAACACCGGGGAGCTGTTTTTT.

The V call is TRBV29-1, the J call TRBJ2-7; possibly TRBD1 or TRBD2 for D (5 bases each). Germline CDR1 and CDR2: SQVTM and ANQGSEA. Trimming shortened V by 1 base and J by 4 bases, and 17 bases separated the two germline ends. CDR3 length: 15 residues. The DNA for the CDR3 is TGCAGCGTTGAAGTGAGGGGCAGCAAATTTTACGAGCAGTACTTC. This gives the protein CSVEVRGSKFYEQYF.

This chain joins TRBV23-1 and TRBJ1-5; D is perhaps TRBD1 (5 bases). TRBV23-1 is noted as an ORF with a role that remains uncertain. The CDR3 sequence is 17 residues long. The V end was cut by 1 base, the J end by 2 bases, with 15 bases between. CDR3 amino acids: CASSQWVGRGCNQPQHF. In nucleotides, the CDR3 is TGCGCCAGCAGTCAATGGGTGGGGAGGGGATGCAATCAGCCCCAGCATTTT.

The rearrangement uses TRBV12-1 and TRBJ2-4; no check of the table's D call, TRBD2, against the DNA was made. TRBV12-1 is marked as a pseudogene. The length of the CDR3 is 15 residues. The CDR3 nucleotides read TGTGCCAGCAGCTTTTGGGAGATGGCCAAAAACATTCAGTACTTC. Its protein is CASSFWEMAKNIQYF.

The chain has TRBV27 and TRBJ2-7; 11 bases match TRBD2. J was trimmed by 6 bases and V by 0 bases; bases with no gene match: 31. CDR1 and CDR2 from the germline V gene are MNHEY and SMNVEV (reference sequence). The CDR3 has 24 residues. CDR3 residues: CASSLSGFQASRDSGRAFSAEQYF. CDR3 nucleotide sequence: TGTGCCAGCAGTTTATCTGGGTTTCAGGCCAGCCGAGATAGCGGGAGGGCCTTTTCCGCCGAGCAGTACTTC.

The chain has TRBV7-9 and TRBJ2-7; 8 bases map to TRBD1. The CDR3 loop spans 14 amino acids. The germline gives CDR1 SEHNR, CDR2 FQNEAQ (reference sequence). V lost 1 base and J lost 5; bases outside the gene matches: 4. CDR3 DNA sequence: TGTGCCAGCAGCTTAGGGACAGGGTCCGACGAGCAGTACTTC. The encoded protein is CASSLGTGSDEQYF. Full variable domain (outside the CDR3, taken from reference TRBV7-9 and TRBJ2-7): DTGVSQNPRHKITKRGQNVTFRCDPISEHNRLYWYRQTLGQGPEFLTYFQNEAQLEKSRLLSDRFSAERPKGSFSTLEIQRTEQGDSAMYLCASSLGTGSDEQYFGPGTRLTVT.

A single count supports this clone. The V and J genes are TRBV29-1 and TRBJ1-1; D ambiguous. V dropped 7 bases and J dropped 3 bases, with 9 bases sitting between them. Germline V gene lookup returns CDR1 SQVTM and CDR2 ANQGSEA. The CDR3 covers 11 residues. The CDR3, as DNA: TGCAGCGCCTACAGAGACACTGAAGCTTTCTTT. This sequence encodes CSAYRDTEAFF.

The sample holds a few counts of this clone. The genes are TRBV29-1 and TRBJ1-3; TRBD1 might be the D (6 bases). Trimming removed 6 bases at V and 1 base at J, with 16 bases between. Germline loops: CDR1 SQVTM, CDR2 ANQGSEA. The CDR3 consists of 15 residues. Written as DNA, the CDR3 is TGCAGCGTAGACCCGACAGGAGGATCTGGAAACACCATATATTTT. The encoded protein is CSVDPTGGSGNTIYF. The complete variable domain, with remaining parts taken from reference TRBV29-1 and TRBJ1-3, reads SAVISQKPSRDICQRGTSLTIQCQVDSQVTMMFWYRQQPGQSLTLIATANQGSEATYESGFVIDKFPISRPNLTFSTLTVSNMSPEDSSIYLCSVDPTGGSGNTIYFGEGSWLTVV.

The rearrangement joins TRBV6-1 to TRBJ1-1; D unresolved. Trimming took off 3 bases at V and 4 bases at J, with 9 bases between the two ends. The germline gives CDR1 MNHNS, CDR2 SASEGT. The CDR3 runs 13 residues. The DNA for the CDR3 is TGTGCCAGCAGTGAGGACTATGGCACTGAAGCTTTCTTT. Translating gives CASSEDYGTEAFF.

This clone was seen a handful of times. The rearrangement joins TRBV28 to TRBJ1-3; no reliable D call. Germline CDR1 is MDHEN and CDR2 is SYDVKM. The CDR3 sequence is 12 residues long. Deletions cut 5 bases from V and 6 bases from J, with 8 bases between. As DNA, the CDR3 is TGTGCCAGCAGTGGGGAATTAAACACCATATATTTT. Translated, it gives CASSGELNTIYF.